These T cell receptor beta chains were read from a single sample in a study of shared clonotypes between healthy human individuals. Produced via immunoSEQ multiplex PCR; TCRdb's table is partial and in-frame only. The sample records about 680,000 clones, under 95% being singletons. The sequenced material came from naive CD8+ T cells sorted from blood. The receptors originated from a man aged 25 to 45 in good health. Both conserved end residues are part of each CDR3. D genes are given only for firm matches. Clone size is not always given. Where it is, it says once, few, many or a class for expanded clones.

TRBV4-1	.	TRBJ2-1	TRBD2	CASSQGAGFYNEQFF	TGCGCCAGCAGCCAGGGAGCGGGATTCTACAATGAGCAGTTCTTC
TRBV1	.	TRBJ1-5	.	CTSSQDVPDRGLGNQPQHF	TGCACCAGCAGCCAAGATGTCCCGGACAGGGGTCTTGGCAATCAGCCCCAGCATTTT
TRBV5-1	.	TRBJ2-1	.	CASSIWGSEQFF	TGCGCCAGCAGCATTTGGGGCTCTGAGCAGTTCTTC
TRBV6-5	.	TRBJ1-5	.	CASSSQENQPQHF	TGTGCCAGCAGTTCCCAGGAAAATCAGCCCCAGCATTTT
TRBV10-3	.	TRBJ2-5	.	CAISDPRQQETQYF	TGTGCCATCAGTGACCCGCGCCAGCAGGAGACCCAGTACTTC
TRBV7-2	.	TRBJ2-7	.	CASSAAPGVSYEQYF	TGTGCCAGCAGCGCTGCTCCGGGAGTTTCCTACGAGCAGTACTTC
TRBV19	.	TRBJ2-7	TRBD2	CASSPGTSGSAGYYEQYF	TGTGCCAGTAGTCCGGGGACTAGCGGGAGCGCTGGATATTACGAGCAGTACTTC
TRBV7-6	.	TRBJ2-7	.	CASSLEVLGEQYF	TGTGCCAGCAGCTTAGAAGTTTTAGGCGAGCAGTACTTC
TRBV6-5	.	TRBJ2-2	.	CATGGTGELFF	TGTGCCACCGGAGGGACCGGGGAGCTGTTTTTT
TRBV28	once	TRBJ2-1	.	CALSGVFYNEQFF	TGTGCCCTCAGCGGTGTCTTCTACAATGAGCAGTTCTTC
TRBV10-3	.	TRBJ1-5	.	CAISPDDTTNQPQHF	TGTGCCATCAGTCCAGACGACACTACCAATCAGCCCCAGCATTTT
TRBV7-9	.	TRBJ2-1	TRBD2	CASSERRTSVYNEQFF	TGTGCCAGCAGCGAACGTCGTACTAGCGTTTACAATGAGCAGTTCTTC
TRBV11-2	.	TRBJ2-3	TRBD2	CASSLAYEAGDITDTQYF	TGTGCCAGCAGCTTAGCTTATGAAGCGGGAGATATCACAGATACGCAGTATTTT
TRBV7-2	.	TRBJ2-7	.	CASSLAPSSYEQYF	TGTGCCAGCAGCTTAGCCCCGAGCTCCTACGAGCAGTACTTC
TRBV6-1	.	TRBJ1-3	.	CASIRSWGTGNTIYF	TGTGCCAGCATCCGAAGTTGGGGAACTGGAAACACCATATATTTT
TRBV28	.	TRBJ2-2	TRBD1	CASSLPGQVNTGELFF	TGTGCCAGCAGTTTACCGGGACAGGTGAACACCGGGGAGCTGTTTTTT
TRBV11-2	.	TRBJ2-7	TRBD2	CASSPSGLAGNYEQYF	TGTGCCAGCAGCCCCTCAGGACTAGCGGGAAACTACGAGCAGTACTTC
TRBV7-9	.	TRBJ2-5	TRBD1	CASSSDRIQETQYF	TGTGCCAGCAGCTCGGACAGGATCCAAGAGACCCAGTACTTC
TRBV29-1	.	TRBJ2-5	.	CSVFGVGQQETQYF	TGCAGCGTTTTTGGGGTGGGTCAGCAAGAGACCCAGTACTTC
TRBV5-8	.	TRBJ2-1	TRBD1	CASGSGTGWDEQFF	TGTGCCAGCGGGAGTGGGACAGGGTGGGATGAGCAGTTCTTC
TRBV6-1	.	TRBJ1-2	TRBD1	CASSDGGTGNYGYTF	TGTGCCAGCAGTGATGGGGGGACAGGGAACTATGGCTACACCTTC
TRBV9	.	TRBJ2-1	TRBD2	CASSDLADDDNEQFF	TGTGCCAGCAGCGACCTAGCGGACGATGACAATGAGCAGTTCTTC
TRBV15	.	TRBJ2-2	.	CATSRAGLGELFF	TGTGCCACCAGCAGAGCAGGGCTCGGGGAGCTGTTTTTT
TRBV13	.	TRBJ2-1	.	CASSLVGNEQFF	TGTGCCAGCAGCTTAGTGGGGAATGAGCAGTTCTTC
TRBV18	.	TRBJ2-5	.	CASSSTSLRVIGETQYF	TGTGCCAGCTCATCCACATCGTTAAGGGTGATTGGGGAGACCCAGTACTTC
TRBV5-1	.	TRBJ1-2	.	CASSLDGGLYGYTF	TGCGCCAGCAGCTTGGATGGGGGACTCTATGGCTACACCTTC
TRBV18	.	TRBJ2-7	TRBD2	CASSPPGTEREIDEQYF	TGTGCCAGCTCACCCCCAGGGACCGAGCGGGAGATCGACGAGCAGTACTTC
TRBV12-5	.	TRBJ2-3	.	CASGYGATDTQYF	TGTGCTAGTGGTTACGGGGCCACAGATACGCAGTATTTT
TRBV5-1	once	TRBJ1-2	.	CASSPRPRPPNYGYTF	TGCGCCAGCAGCCCCCGGCCCAGACCTCCTAACTATGGCTACACCTTC
TRBV7-8	.	TRBJ2-3	TRBD2	CASSHIPGTSGRGSTDTQYF	TGTGCCAGCAGCCACATACCCGGGACTAGCGGGAGAGGAAGCACAGATACGCAGTATTTT
TRBV18	once	TRBJ2-7	TRBD2	CASSPPEVGGLSYEQYF	TGTGCCAGCTCACCACCTGAGGTGGGAGGGCTTTCCTACGAGCAGTACTTC
TRBV9	.	TRBJ2-7	.	CASSGTVGEQYF	TGTGCCAGCAGCGGGACGGTGGGTGAGCAGTACTTC
TRBV11-2	.	TRBJ2-7	TRBD1	CASSLPDRGGYEQYF	TGTGCCAGCAGCTTACCCGACAGGGGTGGATACGAGCAGTACTTC
TRBV7-9	.	TRBJ2-5	TRBD2	CASSPRTSGSRETQYF	TGTGCCAGCAGCCCCAGGACTAGCGGGAGTAGGGAGACCCAGTACTTC
TRBV7-9	once	TRBJ2-5	TRBD1	CASSSPRQGRQETQYF	TGTGCCAGCAGCTCTCCGCGACAGGGACGTCAAGAGACCCAGTACTTC
TRBV19	.	TRBJ1-1	.	CASSFSVASGTEAFF	TGTGCCAGTAGTTTCTCGGTCGCCTCAGGCACTGAAGCTTTCTTT
TRBV7-9	.	TRBJ1-5	.	CASSLSQGYSNQPQHF	TGTGCCAGCAGCTTAAGCCAGGGTTATAGCAATCAGCCCCAGCATTTT
TRBV27	.	TRBJ2-5	TRBD1	CASSWDSFGETQYF	TGTGCCAGCAGTTGGGACAGCTTCGGGGAGACCCAGTACTTC
TRBV9	.	TRBJ2-1	TRBD2	CASSGPSGGYNEQFF	TGTGCCAGCAGCGGGCCTAGCGGGGGGTACAATGAGCAGTTCTTC
TRBV9	.	TRBJ2-2	.	CASRRGSGELFF	TGTGCCAGCAGGAGGGGTTCCGGGGAGCTGTTTTTT
TRBV9	.	TRBJ2-2	.	CASSTQTTMGTGELFF	TGTGCCAGCAGCACCCAGACCACCATGGGGACCGGGGAGCTGTTTTTT
TRBV5-1	.	TRBJ1-1	.	CASSSTGLLDTEAFF	TGCGCCAGCAGCTCAACAGGTCTACTCGACACTGAAGCTTTCTTT
TRBV7-2	.	TRBJ2-5	.	CASSLVGPRRETQYF	TGTGCCAGCAGCTTAGTTGGGCCCCGGAGGGAGACCCAGTACTTC
TRBV14	.	TRBJ2-1	.	CASSQIRMLQFF	TGTGCCAGCAGCCAAATTAGGATGCTGCAGTTCTTC
TRBV14	.	TRBJ2-6	.	CASSQDIALTRGANVLTF	TGTGCCAGCAGCCAAGATATCGCTCTAACGCGGGGGGCCAACGTCCTGACTTTC
TRBV7-9	.	TRBJ2-1	.	CASSFPHTDEQFF	TGTGCCAGCAGCTTCCCGCATACGGATGAGCAGTTCTTC
TRBV29-1	.	TRBJ2-7	.	CSVEDTGQTYEQYF	TGCAGCGTTGAAGACACAGGACAGACCTACGAGCAGTACTTC